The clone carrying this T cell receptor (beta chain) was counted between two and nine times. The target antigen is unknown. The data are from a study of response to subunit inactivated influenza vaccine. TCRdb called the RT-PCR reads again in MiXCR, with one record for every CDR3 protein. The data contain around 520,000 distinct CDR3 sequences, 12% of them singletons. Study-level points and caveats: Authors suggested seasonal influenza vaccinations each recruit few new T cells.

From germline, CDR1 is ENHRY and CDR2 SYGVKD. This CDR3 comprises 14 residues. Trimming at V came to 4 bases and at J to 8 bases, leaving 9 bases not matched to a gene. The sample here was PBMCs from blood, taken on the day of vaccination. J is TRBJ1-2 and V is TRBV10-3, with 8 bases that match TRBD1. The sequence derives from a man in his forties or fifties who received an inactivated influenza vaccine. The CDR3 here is CAISVRTGPGGYTF. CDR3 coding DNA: TGTGCCATCAGTGTTCGGACAGGGCCTGGCGGCTACACCTTC.